Shown below are 32 T cell receptor beta chains from a single sample sequenced in a study of blood T cell repertoires in COVID-19. Some clones are missing from TCRdb's copy, which holds only in-frame ones; the method was immunoSEQ multiplex PCR. The sample carries 170,000 or so clones, 90% to 95% recorded once. The specimen was peripheral blood. The source is a man aged 50 to 59 with acute or convalescent COVID-19.

On this clone: Within the sample, other DNA sequences also encode this same CDR3. This rearrangement joins TRBV7-2 to TRBJ1-1; TRBD1 matches 7 bases. Germline lookup yields CDR1 SGHTA and CDR2 FQGNSA. This CDR3 has 15 amino acids. V gave up 5 bases and J gave up 0 bases; unmatched junction bases: 6. The CDR3 region is CASSTWTGLNTEAFF. The CDR3 DNA reads as TGTGCCAGCAGCACTTGGACAGGCCTGAACACTGAAGCTTTCTTT.

This clone was counted only a few times. The J gene is TRBJ1-6, the V gene TRBV7-3; TRBD1 aligns across 8 bases. The V gene end was trimmed by 4 bases and the J gene end by 7 bases; junction bases not matched to a gene: 9. CDR1 and CDR2 (germline): SGHTA, FQGTGA. This CDR3 has 16 residues. In nucleotides, the CDR3 is TGTGCCAGCAGCTCAGGACAGGGTGCCTTCAATTCACCCCTCCACTTT. Translating gives CASSSGQGAFNSPLHF.

This sequence joins TRBV7-3 and TRBJ2-1; 9 nucleotides match TRBD1. This CDR3 contains 17 residues. Germline-derived CDR1 and CDR2 are SGHTA and FQGTGA. With V trimmed by 5 bases and J by 7 bases, 15 bases remained unmatched. The chain's CDR3 is CASSLGGGTGSVNEQFF. The CDR3 bases are TGTGCCAGCAGCCTGGGGGGTGGGACAGGGTCGGTAAATGAGCAGTTCTTC.

The genes are TRBV7-9 and TRBJ1-4; 7 positions match TRBD1. The trim removed 2 bases at V and 0 bases at J, leaving 9 bases unmatched. The CDR3 has 18 residues. Germline CDR1 is SEHNR and CDR2 is FQNEAQ (reference sequence). For the CDR3, the DNA is TGTGCCAGCAGCTTAAATGCAGGGGGACGGGCAACTAATGAAAAACTGTTTTTT. As protein: CASSLNAGGRATNEKLFF. Full variable domain (remainder filled in from reference TRBV7-9 and TRBJ1-4): DTGVSQNPRHKITKRGQNVTFRCDPISEHNRLYWYRQTLGQGPEFLTYFQNEAQLEKSRLLSDRFSAERPKGSFSTLEIQRTEQGDSAMYLCASSLNAGGRATNEKLFFGSGTQLSVL.

This chain joins TRBV6-5 and TRBJ1-1; 8 bases are a match to TRBD1. The CDR3 covers 15 residues. Losses at the gene ends were 5 bases for V and 4 bases for J; bases not matched to a gene: 9. The germline V gene has CDR1 MNHEY and CDR2 SVGAGI. The CDR3 coding sequence is TGTGCCAGCAGTCCTTGGACAGGGAAGGGCACTGAAGCTTTCTTT. Its protein is CASSPWTGKGTEAFF.

With respect to this clone: This CDR3 is missing its conserved last phenylalanine or tryptophan, likely due to a read error. The DNA is omitted, as the CDR3 cannot be located on it reliably, and the CDR3 follows TCRdb's listing. This chain uses TRBV4-1 with TRBJ2-4; TRBD2 was called by the table and not checked on the DNA. The CDR3 extends over 9 residues, inclusive of both ends. CDR1 and CDR2 (germline): MGHRA, YSYEKL. The CDR3 sequence: CASSQDGGL.

The V gene is TRBV19, the J gene TRBJ2-3; 11 positions match TRBD2. V lost 3 bases to trimming and J lost 5 bases; unmatched junction nucleotides: 1. Germline V lookup: CDR1 LNHDA, CDR2 SQIVND (reference sequence). The CDR3 runs to 14 residues. The CDR3 DNA follows: TGTGCCAGTAGTATTAGCGGGGGGGAAGATACGCAGTATTTT. Translated: CASSISGGEDTQYF. Supplemented by reference TRBV19 and TRBJ2-3, the full variable domain reads DGGITQSPKYLFRKEGQNVTLSCEQNLNHDAMYWYRQDPGQGLRLIYYSQIVNDFQKGDIAEGYSVSREKKESFPLTVTSAQKNPTAFYLCASSISGGEDTQYFGPGTRLTVL.

V is TRBV11-3 and J is TRBJ2-3; 7 bases agree with TRBD2. Germline CDR1 reads SGHNT; CDR2 reads YENEEA. Trimming cost V 0 bases and J 0 bases; bases outside gene matches: 0. CDR3 length: 15 residues. This CDR3 reads CASSLDSGSTDTQYF. CDR3 nucleotide sequence: TGTGCCAGCAGCTTAGATAGCGGGAGCACAGATACGCAGTATTTT.

The chain carries TRBV5-1 and TRBJ2-5; 9 bases fit TRBD1. Germline assignment: CDR1 SGHRS and CDR2 YFSETQ. CDR3 length: 13 residues. Trimming cost V 4 bases and J 5 bases; bases outside gene matches: 3. DNA of the CDR3: TGCGCCAGCAGCCGGACAGGGGACGAGACCCAGTACTTC. Protein product: CASSRTGDETQYF.

The chain couples TRBV29-1 to TRBJ2-5, with 9 nucleotides matching TRBD1. This CDR3 spans 16 amino acids. The germline V gene encodes CDR1 SQVTM and CDR2 ANQGSEA. J was trimmed by 3 bases and V by 4 bases; bases with no gene match: 12. CDR3 nucleotide sequence: TGCAGCGTTGTGAGGGACAGGGTATTCGGAGAAGAGACCCAGTACTTC. It specifies CSVVRDRVFGEETQYF.

The rearrangement links TRBV28 to TRBJ1-2; D uncertain. Trimming took off 5 bases at V and 5 bases at J, with 15 bases between the two ends. Per germline, CDR1 MDHEN and CDR2 SYDVKM. The CDR3 sequence is 14 residues long. The CDR3 DNA follows: TGTGCCAGCAGTCTCGCGGTCCCTAGGTATGGCTACACCTTC. It translates to CASSLAVPRYGYTF.

This rearrangement joins TRBV9 to TRBJ2-7; D may be TRBD1 (5 bases). The germline CDR1 and CDR2 sequences are SGDLS and YYNGEE. The CDR3 totals 14 residues. Trimming took 0 bases from V and 3 from J, leaving 10 bases between them. CDR3 residues: CASSVDSRGYEQYV. The DNA for the CDR3 is TGTGCCAGCAGCGTAGATAGTAGGGGCTACGAGCAGTACGTC.

This sequence joins TRBV2 and TRBJ1-2, with D possibly TRBD1 on 6 matching bases. The CDR3 runs 18 residues. Trimming pared 0 bases from V and 2 bases from J, leaving 19 bases between. Looked up from germline, CDR1 is SNHLY and CDR2 is FYNNEI. The CDR3: CASSEALLTGRHNYGYTF. Here the CDR3 DNA reads TGTGCCAGCAGTGAAGCGCTTTTAACAGGGCGGCACAACTATGGCTACACCTTC.

The rearrangement uses TRBV5-5 and TRBJ1-6, with 9 bases lining up with TRBD1. Germline CDR1 is SGHKS and CDR2 is YYEKEE (reference sequence). V trimming: 4 bases; J trimming: 7 bases; junction bases outside the gene matches: 3. This CDR3 has 14 amino acids. The CDR3 here is CASSPGQGNSPLHF. Here the CDR3 DNA reads TGTGCCAGCAGCCCCGGACAGGGGAATTCACCCCTCCACTTT.

The chain recombines TRBV30 with TRBJ1-4; D is unclear. Germline CDR1 GTSNPN, CDR2 SVGIG (reference sequence). Trimming took 0 bases from V and 3 from J, leaving 5 bases between them. This CDR3 is 13 amino acids long. The chain's CDR3 is CAWSVQSNEKLFF. DNA for the CDR3: TGTGCCTGGAGTGTACAGTCTAATGAAAAACTGTTTTTT.

The chain joins TRBV6-1 to TRBJ2-7, with 8 positions matching TRBD2. V trimming: 4 bases; J trimming: 4 bases; junction bases outside the gene matches: 12. This CDR3 comprises 16 residues. Germline lookup yields CDR1 MNHNS and CDR2 SASEGT. Written as DNA, the CDR3 is TGTGCCAGCAGTGCAAGCGTGAGCGGGAGTGCGTACGAGCAGTACTTC. Protein product: CASSASVSGSAYEQYF.

The rearrangement uses TRBV10-2 and TRBJ2-7; possibly TRBD2 for D (7 bases). CDR3 length equals 12 residues. Trimming left V 10 bases short and J 2 bases short, with 12 bases between. The germline gives CDR1 WSHSY, CDR2 SAAADI. The CDR3 region is CATMGGPYEQYF. The CDR3 DNA is TGCGCCACCATGGGGGGGCCCTACGAGCAGTACTTC.

The gene calls are TRBV5-8 and TRBJ1-5; no clear D gene. The CDR3 spans 14 residues. The germline V gene has CDR1 SGHTS and CDR2 YDEGEE. The V and J ends lost 3 bases and 4 bases respectively, with 11 bases between them. The CDR3 DNA is TGTGCCAGCAGCTCTCCGAACATTAATCAGCCCCAGCATTTT. This codes for CASSSPNINQPQHF.

The chain employs TRBV9 and TRBJ2-3, with a weak D call TRBD1 (6 bases). CDR1 SGDLS and CDR2 YYNGEE come from the germline V gene. V lost 0 bases and J 6 bases, leaving 17 bases between the germline ends. This CDR3 region has 16 residues. In nucleotides, the CDR3 is TGTGCCAGCAGCGTAGCTACCAGGGGAGACGGGGATACGCAGTATTTT. Translated, it gives CASSVATRGDGDTQYF.

The CDR3 loop reads CASSRTRNNSPLHF. CDR3 in DNA: TGTGCCAGCAGCCGAACAAGAAATAATTCACCCCTCCACTTT. The chain recombines TRBV3-1 (or the pseudogene TRBV3-2) with TRBJ1-6; no definite D call. The germline CDR1 and CDR2 sequences are LGHDT and YNNKEL (reference sequence). V was trimmed by 4 bases and J by 5 bases, leaving 9 bases between them. The CDR3 consists of 14 residues.

The chain employs TRBV4-1 and TRBJ1-1; tentative D call: TRBD1 (6 bases). CDR1 is MGHRA, CDR2 YSYEKL, per germline. This CDR3 is 20 amino acids long. Trimming stripped 2 bases from V and 4 bases from J, with 29 bases between. CDR3 in amino acids: CASSQSPGGQIVQGSTEAFF. CDR3 coding DNA: TGCGCCAGCAGCCAAAGTCCTGGCGGCCAAATTGTACAGGGTAGCACTGAAGCTTTCTTT.

The rearrangement uses TRBV29-1 and TRBJ2-1; D gene uncertain. Germline V CDR1 and CDR2: SQVTM, ANQGSEA. The CDR3 runs 14 residues. V was pared by 5 bases and J by 6 bases, with 17 bases between. Here the CDR3 DNA reads TGCAGCGTTCAAACGGGTTCGGGTTTCAATGAGCAGTTCTTC. Its translation: CSVQTGSGFNEQFF.

The rearrangement joins TRBV2 to TRBJ1-6; 10 bases fit TRBD1. Trimming cost V 6 bases and J 9 bases; bases outside gene matches: 5. The germline V gene encodes CDR1 SNHLY and CDR2 FYNNEI. The CDR3 spans 14 residues. CDR3 sequence reads: CASSPGTGVSPLHF. The CDR3 DNA follows: TGTGCCAGCAGCCCCGGGACAGGGGTTTCACCCCTCCACTTT. The whole variable domain, remainder taken from reference TRBV2 and TRBJ1-6, is EPEVTQTPSHQVTQMGQEVILRCVPISNHLYFYWYRQILGQKVEFLVSFYNNEISEKSEIFDDQFSVERPDGSNFTLKIRSTKLEDSAMYFCASSPGTGVSPLHFGNGTRLTVT.

This clone was recorded a few times. The gene calls are TRBV24-1 and TRBJ2-7; 8 bases are a match to TRBD2. V lost 5 bases to trimming and J lost 9 bases; unmatched junction nucleotides: 11. Germline CDR1 and CDR2: KGHDR and SFDVKD. This CDR3 comprises 14 residues. In DNA, the CDR3 is TGTGCCACCAGTGCCCGCGCGACTAGCGTGGGGCAGTACTTC. The encoded protein is CATSARATSVGQYF.

A remark on this clone: Other DNA variants within this sample encode the same CDR3. V usage is TRBV2 and J usage is TRBJ1-5; D is unclear. Germline loops: CDR1 SNHLY, CDR2 FYNNEI. The germline V and J ends were trimmed by 1 base and 6 bases, with 7 bases remaining between them. There are 13 residues in the CDR3. The CDR3 region is CASSEGRLQPQHF. The CDR3 coding sequence is TGTGCCAGCAGTGAAGGGAGGCTTCAGCCCCAGCATTTT.

Regarding this clone: This sample includes further DNA sequences coding for the same CDR3. DNA for the CDR3: TGTGCCATCAGTACCGGGACAGTGAACACTGAAGCTTTCTTT. This gives the protein CAISTGTVNTEAFF. The rearrangement joins TRBV10-3 to TRBJ1-1; 7 bases agree with TRBD1. The germline V gene has CDR1 ENHRY and CDR2 SYGVKD. Trimming took 5 bases from V and 0 from J; bases not matched to a gene: 3. This CDR3 has 14 amino acids.

The chain is built from TRBV28 and TRBJ2-5; no clear D gene. With 6 bases removed from V and 2 bases from J, the gap between germline ends came to 7 bases. The CDR3 has 12 residues. The germline gives CDR1 MDHEN, CDR2 SYDVKM. As DNA, the CDR3 is TGTGCCAGCAGCACAGCACAAGAGACCCAGTACTTC. It yields the protein CASSTAQETQYF.

The V and J genes are TRBV3-1 (or the pseudogene TRBV3-2) and TRBJ2-3; D is unresolved. The CDR3 extends over 13 amino acids. Germline CDR1 LGHDT, CDR2 YNNKEL (reference sequence). V lost 0 bases and J 10 bases, leaving 11 bases between the germline ends. For the CDR3, the DNA is TGTGCCAGCAGCCAAGATGCTCCCCAGGCGCAGTATTTT. Translated, it gives CASSQDAPQAQYF.

The CDR3 DNA reads TGTGCCATCAGCCAAGCGGGAGTGTCGCTTAATGAGCAGTTCTTC. It codes for CAISQAGVSLNEQFF. The gene calls are TRBV10-3 and TRBJ2-1, with 8 bases aligning to TRBD2. CDR1 is ENHRY and CDR2 is SYGVKD in the germline V gene. After removal of 6 bases from V and 7 bases from J, the junction contained 11 bases not matched to a gene. The CDR3 is 15 amino acids.

The chain recombines TRBV28 with TRBJ2-2; 7 nucleotides line up with TRBD2. The CDR3 loop spans 16 amino acids. The V gene's germline CDR1 is MDHEN and CDR2 SYDVKM. V dropped 6 bases and J dropped 2; count of bases not matched to a gene: 9. The CDR3 loop reads CASRSTGRINTGELFF. Written as DNA, the CDR3 is TGTGCCAGCAGGTCCACCGGGAGGATAAACACCGGGGAGCTGTTTTTT.

The chain employs TRBV30 and TRBJ2-3, with 7 bases matching TRBD1. The CDR3 runs to 14 residues. V was pared by 1 base and J by 9 bases, with 10 bases of the junction left unmatched. CDR1 is GTSNPN and CDR2 is SVGIG in the germline V gene (reference sequence). CDR3 DNA: TGTGCCTGGAGTGACCCAGAGACAGGGTTAACGCAGTATTTT. It yields the protein CAWSDPETGLTQYF. Variable domain in full (rest from reference TRBV30 and TRBJ2-3): SQTIHQWPATLVQPVGSPLSLECTVEGTSNPNLYWYRQAAGRGLQLLFYSVGIGQISSEVPQNLSASRPQDRQFILSSKKLLLSDSGFYLCAWSDPETGLTQYFGPGTRLTVL.

The V call is TRBV4-1, the J call TRBJ1-5; possible D gene TRBD1, 6 bases. This CDR3 has 15 residues. V lost 0 bases, J lost 3 bases, and 9 bases lay in between. Germline CDR1 reads MGHRA; CDR2 reads YSYEKL. CDR3: CASSQEDRLNQPQHF. The CDR3 bases are TGCGCCAGCAGCCAAGAAGACAGGCTCAATCAGCCCCAGCATTTT.